This is a list of T cell receptor beta chains from one sample in a study of cytomegalovirus exposure and HLA in healthy donors. Profiling relied on immunoSEQ multiplex PCR, and the TCRdb table lists in-frame clones only, not all of them. The sample records about 230,000 clones, more than 75% being singletons. The material sequenced was PBMCs. These receptors all stem from a human donor in good health. The CDR3 runs from the conserved cysteine through the conserved F or W.

len: 14
v_gene: TRBV2
j_gene: TRBJ1-1
CDR3aa: CASSEVAANTEAFF

len: 15
v_gene: TRBV4-1
j_gene: TRBJ2-3
CDR3aa: CASSQGGTGRNTQYF

len: 15
v_gene: TRBV11-2
j_gene: TRBJ2-7
CDR3aa: CASSLAIQGNYEQYF

len: 14
v_gene: TRBV14
j_gene: TRBJ2-3
CDR3aa: CASSQVSGTDTQYF

len: 16
v_gene: TRBV6-1
j_gene: TRBJ2-7
CDR3aa: CASSEPGTSGMYEQYF

len: 14
v_gene: TRBV19
j_gene: TRBJ2-7
CDR3aa: CASSIGDSAYEQYF

len: 12
v_gene: TRBV27
j_gene: TRBJ2-1
CDR3aa: CASSPTGNEQFF

len: 14
v_gene: TRBV7-9
j_gene: TRBJ1-1
CDR3aa: CSSSSDRVRTEAFF

len: 13
v_gene: TRBV29-1
j_gene: TRBJ2-5
CDR3aa: CSVGDRSRGTQYF

len: 15
v_gene: TRBV5-1
j_gene: TRBJ1-2
CDR3aa: CASSIAGAGNYGYTF

len: 17
v_gene: TRBV5-1
j_gene: TRBJ2-5
CDR3aa: CASSAGLAGASGETQYF

len: 17
v_gene: TRBV10-3
j_gene: TRBJ1-5
CDR3aa: CAISAGQLLGSNQPQHF

len: 12
v_gene: TRBV29-1
j_gene: TRBJ2-5
CDR3aa: CSVEDGKETQYF

len: 14
v_gene: TRBV6-1
j_gene: TRBJ2-7
CDR3aa: CASIAAQGAYEQYF

len: 15
v_gene: TRBV10-2
j_gene: TRBJ2-7
CDR3aa: CASSEPGTATYEQYF

len: 13
v_gene: TRBV7-2
j_gene: TRBJ2-1
CDR3aa: CASSFGGYNEQFF

len: 15
v_gene: TRBV11-2
j_gene: TRBJ2-7
CDR3aa: CASREQQGSSYEQYF

len: 16
v_gene: TRBV5-1
j_gene: TRBJ2-7
CDR3aa: CASSFILAGGENEQYF

len: 13
v_gene: TRBV5-1
j_gene: TRBJ2-5
CDR3aa: CASSERPQETQYF

len: 15
v_gene: TRBV28
j_gene: TRBJ2-3
CDR3aa: CASSLSGRGTDTQYF

len: 12
v_gene: TRBV27
j_gene: TRBJ1-1
CDR3aa: CASSTGGTEAFF

len: 15
v_gene: TRBV19
j_gene: TRBJ1-5
CDR3aa: CASSISTGANQPQHF

len: 17
v_gene: TRBV5-1
j_gene: TRBJ1-3
CDR3aa: CASSSGTGVPSGNTIYF

len: 16
v_gene: TRBV7-9
j_gene: TRBJ2-5
CDR3aa: CSSSLAGTGGAETQYF

len: 16
v_gene: TRBV7-9
j_gene: TRBJ1-3
CDR3aa: CASSDSDRAGGNTIYF